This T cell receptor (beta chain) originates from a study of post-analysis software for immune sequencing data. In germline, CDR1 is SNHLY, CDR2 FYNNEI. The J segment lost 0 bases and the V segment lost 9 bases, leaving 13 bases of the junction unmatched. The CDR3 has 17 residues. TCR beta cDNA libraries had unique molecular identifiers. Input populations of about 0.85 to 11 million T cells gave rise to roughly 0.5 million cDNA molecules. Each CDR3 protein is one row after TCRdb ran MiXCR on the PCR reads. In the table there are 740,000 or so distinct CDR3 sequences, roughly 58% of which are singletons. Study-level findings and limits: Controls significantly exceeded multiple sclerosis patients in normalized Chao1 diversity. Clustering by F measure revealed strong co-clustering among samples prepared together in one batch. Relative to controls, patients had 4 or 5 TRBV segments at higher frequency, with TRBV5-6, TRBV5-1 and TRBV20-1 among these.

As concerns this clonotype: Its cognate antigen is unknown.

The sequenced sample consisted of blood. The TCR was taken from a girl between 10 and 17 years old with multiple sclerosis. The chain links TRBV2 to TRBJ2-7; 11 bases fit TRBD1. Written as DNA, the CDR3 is TGTGCCAGTAGAGACATTCCCGGGACAGGGGGCTCCTACGAGCAGTACTTC. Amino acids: CASRDIPGTGGSYEQYF.